The 25 T cell receptor beta chains listed next were all sequenced from one sample in a study of yellow fever vaccine responses in identical twins (dated by TCRdb to the late 2010s). Library preparation used RT-PCR. TCRdb records Illumina HiSeq 2500 as the sequencer. TCRdb reran the public reads through fastp at Q25 and MiXCR, keeping productive beta chains. Each CDR3 protein appears once, grouped with its most common genes and DNA. Recorded for this sample are about 2,300 distinct CDR3 sequences; less than 85% of them occurred a single time. The ten largest clones take up around 5.1% of the sample. The specimen was T cells from blood (PBMCs), unsorted or a sorted subset (not recorded which), collected before or after yellow fever vaccination (not recorded which). All receptors come from a woman between 18 and 29 years old who received the yellow fever vaccine. Donor details come from another sample of the same person, matched by shared clones.

The chain combines TRBV2 with TRBJ2-3; TRBD1 aligns across 7 bases. V lost 3 bases to trimming and J lost 1 base; unmatched junction nucleotides: 1. The CDR3 consists of 14 residues. Germline loops: CDR1 SNHLY, CDR2 FYNNEI. This CDR3 reads CASSEGQRTDTQYF. The CDR3 DNA is TGTGCCAGCAGTGAGGGACAGCGCACAGATACGCAGTATTTT.

V usage is TRBV29-1 and J usage is TRBJ2-1, with 14 bases lining up with TRBD2. CDR1 and CDR2 (germline): SQVTM, ANQGSEA. The CDR3 is made up of 15 amino acids. V lost 4 bases to trimming and J lost 7 bases; unmatched junction nucleotides: 6. The CDR3 is CSVGGTSGSWNEQFF. The CDR3 region has the DNA TGCAGCGTTGGGGGGACTAGCGGGAGTTGGAATGAGCAGTTCTTC.

The sample holds a few counts of this clonotype. The chain is built from TRBV5-1 and TRBJ2-1, with 10 bases fitting TRBD2. Germline-derived CDR1 and CDR2 are SGHRS and YFSETQ. The CDR3 is 17 residues long. Trimming cost V 3 bases and J 2 bases; bases outside gene matches: 8. The CDR3 region is CASSSGTSAAAYNEQFF. CDR3 in DNA: TGCGCCAGCAGCTCCGGGACTAGCGCCGCCGCCTACAATGAGCAGTTCTTC. The whole variable domain, filled in from reference TRBV5-1 and TRBJ2-1, reads KAGVTQTPRYLIKTRGQQVTLSCSPISGHRSVSWYQQTPGQGLQFLFEYFSETQRNKGNFPGRFSGRQFSNSRSEMNVSTLELGDSALYLCASSSGTSAAAYNEQFFGPGTRLTVL.

This sequence joins TRBV29-1 and TRBJ2-7; a weak D match, TRBD2 (5 bases). CDR1 is SQVTM, CDR2 ANQGSEA, per germline. Trimming left V 6 bases short and J 2 bases short, with 11 bases between. This CDR3 has 12 amino acids. In DNA form, the CDR3 reads TGCAGCGTGGTGGACTCAGCCTACGAGCAGTACTTC. Its protein product is CSVVDSAYEQYF.

The chain is built from TRBV6-6 and TRBJ2-2; 8 bases align to TRBD2. Germline values: CDR1 MNHNY, CDR2 SVGAGI (reference sequence). V shed 0 bases, J shed 1 base, and the junction held 1 base outside the gene matches. This CDR3 has 16 amino acids. The CDR3 bases are TGTGCCAGCAGTTACTCGGCGGGGGGGAACACCGGGGAGCTGTTTTTT. Amino acids: CASSYSAGGNTGELFF.

This chain joins TRBV4-1 and TRBJ2-7; D might be TRBD1 (6 bases). V was cut by 2 bases and J by 2 bases, with 13 bases left in between. Germline values: CDR1 MGHRA, CDR2 YSYEKL. The CDR3 covers 15 residues. The CDR3 sequence is CASSQRQESPYEQYF. The CDR3 DNA follows: TGCGCCAGCAGCCAACGACAGGAGAGTCCCTACGAGCAGTACTTC.

V gene TRBV14 combines with J gene TRBJ2-7, with TRBD2 matching over 9 bases. V gave up 5 bases and J gave up 3 bases; unmatched junction bases: 11. Germline CDR1 and CDR2: SGHDN and FVKESK. The CDR3 runs to 16 residues. The chain's CDR3 is CASSFRSPLAGYEQYF. For the CDR3, the DNA is TGTGCCAGCAGCTTCCGTTCCCCACTAGCGGGCTACGAGCAGTACTTC.

V is TRBV4-3 and J is TRBJ2-7; the D is unclear. Germline CDR1 and CDR2: LGHNA and YSLEER. The V end was cut by 0 bases, the J end by 3 bases, with 6 bases between. The CDR3 loop spans 13 amino acids. The CDR3 sequence is CASSQELIYEQYF. The CDR3 DNA follows: TGCGCCAGCAGCCAAGAGCTTATCTACGAGCAGTACTTC.

This clonotype was picked up one time. The V and J genes are TRBV4-3 and TRBJ1-4; D is perhaps TRBD1 (6 bases). Trimming took off 4 bases at V and 5 bases at J, with 14 bases between the two ends. CDR1 is LGHNA, CDR2 YSLEER, per germline. This CDR3 comprises 15 residues. The CDR3 protein is CASSPGAQGNEKLFF. In DNA form, the CDR3 reads TGCGCCAGCAGCCCAGGGGCACAGGGCAATGAAAAACTGTTTTTT.

The chain carries TRBV28 and TRBJ2-3, with D possibly being TRBD1 (6 bases). Trimming shortened V by 8 bases and J by 4 bases, and 10 bases separated the two germline ends. The CDR3 loop spans 12 amino acids. Germline values: CDR1 MDHEN, CDR2 SYDVKM. DNA for the CDR3: TGTGCCAGCGAGAAGGGGGCAGATACGCAGTATTTT. Its protein product is CASEKGADTQYF.

The rearrangement joins TRBV7-3 to TRBJ1-1, with D tentatively TRBD1 (6 bases). The germline V gene has CDR1 SGHTA and CDR2 FQGTGA. Trimming removed 5 bases at V and 3 bases at J, with 13 bases between. This CDR3 region has 14 residues. The DNA of the CDR3 is TGTGCCAGCAGCGAGGGGGTCGGGGACACTGAAGCTTTCTTT. This codes for CASSEGVGDTEAFF.

The chain combines TRBV5-5 with TRBJ2-1; D not certain. Trimming cost V 0 bases and J 0 bases, with 4 bases left between them. Germline CDR1 is SGHKS and CDR2 is YYEKEE (reference sequence). CDR3 length: 14 amino acids. As DNA, the CDR3 is TGTGCCAGCAGCTTGGTAAACTCCTACAATGAGCAGTTCTTC. Residues: CASSLVNSYNEQFF.

This chain joins TRBV11-3 and TRBJ2-7; D is ambiguous. The CDR3 length is 13 residues. Trimming stripped 2 bases from V and 6 bases from J, with 11 bases between. Germline V gene sequence: CDR1 SGHNT, CDR2 YENEEA. The CDR3 sequence is CASSLLGISEQYF. Here the CDR3 DNA reads TGTGCCAGCAGCTTACTTGGGATTTCCGAGCAGTACTTC.

The chain combines TRBV7-6 with TRBJ1-1, with D perhaps matching TRBD1 (5 bases). The germline gives CDR1 SGHVS, CDR2 FNYEAQ. The CDR3 sequence is 13 residues long. Trimming left V 4 bases short and J 6 bases short, with 12 bases between. The CDR3 loop reads CASSSLEQAEAFF. CDR3 in DNA: TGTGCCAGCAGCTCACTCGAACAGGCTGAAGCTTTCTTT.

The gene calls are TRBV20-1 and TRBJ2-3; the D is unclear. Per germline, CDR1 DFQATT and CDR2 SNEGSKA (reference sequence). Trimming took off 0 bases at V and 0 bases at J, with 4 bases between the two ends. The CDR3 totals 13 residues. DNA of the CDR3: TGCAGTGCTAGAGACCCTAGCACAGATACGCAGTATTTT. Amino acids: CSARDPSTDTQYF.

The chain employs TRBV30 and TRBJ2-7, with D perhaps matching TRBD1 (6 bases). With 3 bases removed from V and 3 bases from J, the gap between germline ends came to 9 bases. The CDR3 sequence is 12 residues long. Germline loops: CDR1 GTSNPN, CDR2 SVGIG (reference sequence). This CDR3 is CAWSAQGYEQYF. The CDR3 nucleotides are TGTGCCTGGAGCGCACAGGGCTACGAGCAGTACTTC.

This chain connects TRBV23-1 to TRBJ1-6; 7 bases match TRBD1. TRBV23-1 is given ORF status, its function remaining uncertain. The CDR3 is 17 residues long. V shed 7 bases and J 5 bases; nucleotides not matched to a gene: 14. The CDR3 protein is CASTDRTGSFHNSPLHF. The CDR3 DNA is TGCGCCAGCACTGATCGGACAGGTTCTTTCCATAATTCACCCCTCCACTTT.

This rearrangement joins TRBV11-3 to TRBJ2-3, with D possibly TRBD2 on 6 matching bases. Per the germline V gene, CDR1 is SGHNT and CDR2 is YENEEA. V lost 6 bases, J lost 12 bases, and 22 bases lay in between. CDR3 length: 14 residues. In DNA, the CDR3 is TGTGCCAGCAGTTCCGGACTATTCACAGATAGTCAGTATTTT. It codes for CASSSGLFTDSQYF.

CDR3 sequence (DNA): TGTGCCACCGGGGACGGGTCTGGAAACACCATATATTTT. Its translation is CATGDGSGNTIYF. This chain uses TRBV15 with TRBJ1-3, with D possibly matching TRBD1 (5 bases). The CDR3 has 13 amino acids. Trimming pared 8 bases from V and 1 base from J, leaving 9 bases between. Germline CDR1 and CDR2: LNHNV and YYDKDF (reference sequence).

This rearrangement joins TRBV11-3 to TRBJ1-3; the D is unclear. Trimming cost V 0 bases and J 4 bases, with 1 base left between them. CDR3 length: 12 residues. Looked up from germline, CDR1 is SGHNT and CDR2 is YENEEA. CDR3 DNA sequence: TGTGCCAGCAGCTTAGACGGAAACACCATATATTTT. This translates into CASSLDGNTIYF.

The V gene is TRBV11-1, the J gene TRBJ2-3, with D possibly being TRBD1 (5 bases). CDR3 length: 17 amino acids. Trimming took 5 bases from V and 4 from J, leaving 22 bases between them. CDR1 is SGHAT and CDR2 is FQDESV in the germline V gene (reference sequence). This CDR3 is CASSIWTRPFPADTQYF. The CDR3 DNA follows: TGTGCCAGCAGCATTTGGACAAGACCGTTTCCCGCAGATACGCAGTATTTT.

This sequence joins TRBV14 and TRBJ2-3; TRBD2 is a possible D gene (6 bases). With 1 base removed from V and 5 bases from J, the gap between germline ends came to 10 bases. The CDR3 covers 14 residues. Germline values: CDR1 SGHDN, CDR2 FVKESK. The CDR3 protein is CASSQGHGGDTQYF. CDR3 nucleotide sequence: TGTGCCAGCAGCCAAGGTCACGGGGGAGATACGCAGTATTTT.

The CDR3 spells CSVENGVAGYTF. As DNA, the CDR3 is TGCAGCGTTGAAAACGGGGTCGCTGGCTACACCTTC. The rearrangement joins TRBV29-1 to TRBJ1-2; D is uncertain. Germline CDR1 and CDR2: SQVTM and ANQGSEA. V lost 2 bases and J 7 bases, leaving 11 bases between the germline ends. CDR3 length: 12 residues.

The chain has TRBV7-9 and TRBJ2-5, with 10 bases fitting TRBD2. With V trimmed by 2 bases and J by 4 bases, 4 bases remained unmatched. In germline, CDR1 is SEHNR, CDR2 FQNEAQ (reference sequence). The CDR3 runs 15 residues. As DNA, the CDR3 is TGTGCCAGCAGCTTACTAGCGGGAGATAGAGAGACCCAGTACTTC. Its protein is CASSLLAGDRETQYF.

V is TRBV11-1 and J is TRBJ2-7, with 11 bases aligning to TRBD2. V dropped 0 bases and J dropped 3; count of bases not matched to a gene: 4. Germline V CDR1 and CDR2: SGHAT, FQDESV (reference sequence). The CDR3 totals 16 residues. The CDR3: CASSLATGTSGYEQYF. CDR3 in DNA: TGTGCCAGCAGCTTAGCGACCGGGACTAGCGGCTACGAGCAGTACTTC.